This TCR beta chain emerged from a study of control samples from healthy donors and cancer patients. Profiling relied on immunoSEQ multiplex PCR, and the TCRdb table lists in-frame clones only, not all of them. The sample comprises 80,000 or so clones, around 92% of which are singletons, and around 6% rests with the top ten. This CDR3 has 16 residues. The V end lost 4 bases, the J end lost 5 bases, and 21 bases lay between the germline ends. Germline V gives CDR1 SQVTM, CDR2 ANQGSEA. The sample comprised blood. This sequence was found in a man aged 50 or older in good health. The chain links TRBV29-1 to TRBJ2-1; TRBD2 is a possible D gene (5 bases). CDR3 amino acids: CSVGESLDWGDNEQFF. The CDR3 region has the DNA TGCAGCGTTGGGGAGAGCCTAGATTGGGGAGACAATGAGCAGTTCTTC.